This is a list of T cell receptor beta chains from one sample in a study of T cell therapy after organ transplantation. Sequenced by immunoSEQ multiplex PCR; TCRdb stores in-frame clones only, minus some. In the table there are thousands of clones, 68% of which are singletons. These receptors' antigens are unknown. This specimen consisted of CD8+ T cells from blood, obtained after autologous CMV-specific T cell therapy. The receptor set was obtained from a human patient who had received a solid organ transplant and had CMV disease. Some T cells may have originated in the graft donor. Both conserved end residues are trimmed from each CDR3. Fields, in order: J gene, CDR3 length, V gene, CDR3 protein.

>TRBJ1-5|11|TRBV4-2
ASSPTGSQPQH
>TRBJ2-3|11|TRBV27
ASSLLVLDTQY
>TRBJ2-7|12|TRBV6-1
ASSIDRGQYEQY
>TRBJ1-5|11|TRBV6-5
ASSYSNLQPQH
>TRBJ2-1|13|TRBV5-1
ASSFGEREYNEQF
>TRBJ2-5|11|TRBV12-5
ASGSTVQETQY
>TRBJ1-2|14|TRBV19
ATYSIWGNADYGYT
>TRBJ2-3|14|TRBV5-4
ASSLDLAGLTDTQY
>TRBJ1-2|12|TRBV11-2
ASSLGLRGYGYT
>TRBJ2-7|11|TRBV2
ASSEGNPYEQY
>TRBJ2-3|13|TRBV6-5
ASSYFRGATDTQY
>TRBJ1-2|13|TRBV28
ASSLFRTTGYGYT
>TRBJ1-4|13|TRBV28
ASSPRHQEDEKLF
>TRBJ2-4|10|TRBV27
ASSFPAGIQY
>TRBJ2-1|14|TRBV7-7
ASSLSSSGGNDEQF
>TRBJ1-1|13|TRBV27
ASSPPDRGNTEAF
>TRBJ2-1|9|TRBV11-2
ASSLAREQF
>TRBJ2-3|15|TRBV14
ASSHGPAVFRTDTQY
>TRBJ1-1|12|TRBV27
ASSLRGLTTEAF
>TRBJ1-1|11|TRBV2
ASSGPGGEEAF
>TRBJ2-7|12|TRBV6-9
ASSYSGDLAEQY
>TRBJ2-5|11|TRBV10-3
ASSYSNQGTQY
>TRBJ1-1|10|TRBV27
ASIAGRSEAF
>TRBJ1-5|15|TRBV5-6
ASSNRQGRYSNQPQH
>TRBJ1-2|14|TRBV2
ASSEEATPSGYGYT
>TRBJ1-2|14|TRBV4-2
ASSQTRAENGGSYT
>TRBJ2-7|13|TRBV6-1
ASSERLASIYEQY
>TRBJ1-4|16|TRBV27
ASSTRTDVYATNEKLF
>TRBJ1-5|13|TRBV11-3
ASSLDTSSLGPQH
>TRBJ2-1|12|TRBV6-6
ASSYFSTGTEQF
>TRBJ1-5|13|TRBV7-9
ASSAPGPGNQPQH
>TRBJ1-1|13|TRBV5-6
ASSERPGRHTEAF
>TRBJ1-2|11|TRBV9
ASSVGGRYGYT
>TRBJ2-7|13|TRBV6-5
ASSYEAREVYEQY
>TRBJ2-1|16|TRBV4-1
ASSQEGLRPDSYNEQF
>TRBJ2-1|14|TRBV5-1
ASSLGRQVGYNEQF
>TRBJ2-3|12|TRBV6-5
ASSPGQRTDTQY
>TRBJ1-2|13|TRBV6-5
ASSSFDRAARGYT
>TRBJ2-5|14|TRBV28
ASSGREVGWKETQY
>TRBJ1-5|12|TRBV5-7
ASSPGVGDRPQH
>TRBJ2-3|13|TRBV14
ASSQIWSSTDTQY
>TRBJ1-2|10|TRBV19
ASSIGPYGYT
>TRBJ2-2|12|TRBV29-1
SGGDRANTGELF
>TRBJ2-7|14|TRBV28
ASSATTSLGSYEQY